This note documents a single T cell receptor (beta chain) sequence. The data were obtained in a study of blood T cell repertoires in COVID-19. CDR3 length equals 13 residues. CDR1 is LNHDA, CDR2 SQIVND, per germline (reference sequence). Between the trimmed V and J ends, which lost 8 bases and 3 bases, there was a span of 11 bases. Sequencing used immunoSEQ multiplex PCR; TCRdb keeps in-frame clones, though not all of them. The sample contains fewer than 90,000 clones, approximately 86% of which appear only once. The receptor's source is a male donor with acute or convalescent COVID-19. The chain is built from TRBV19 and TRBJ2-1, with D perhaps TRBD1 (5 bases). The specimen sequenced was peripheral blood. CDR3 amino acids: CASDAGNYNEQFF. The CDR3 DNA follows: TGTGCCAGTGATGCAGGGAACTACAATGAGCAGTTCTTC.